This T cell receptor beta chain stems from a study of beta chain features in type 1 diabetes. Whole-study results and caveats: Patients with Type 1 diabetes showed moderately but significantly shorter TCRB CDR3s in all four CD4+ subsets. Cells with high TCR expression could be over-represented by cDNA sequencing.

Concerning this clone itself: The target antigen is unknown.

It was one heparinised blood draw, averaging about 110 mL, that each donor gave. Expressed TCRB transcripts were sequenced because the entire RNA isolate underwent reverse transcription. Repertoires were generated with immunoSEQ multiplex PCR, while TCRdb's copy carries only in-frame clones and drops some. The data contain tens of thousands of clones, about 58% of them seen just once; the ten biggest clones take up 0.37%. V dropped 3 bases and J dropped 0 bases, with 12 bases sitting between them. Germline-derived CDR1 and CDR2 are LNHDA and SQIVND (reference sequence). This CDR3 has 15 amino acids. This receptor was obtained from a man younger than 35 with type 1 diabetes. The chain combines TRBV19 with TRBJ2-7; D is uncertain. The sequenced sample consisted of stem cell memory CD4+ T cells from blood. CDR3 in amino acids: CASSMSALSSYEQYF. CDR3 nucleotides: TGTGCCAGTAGTATGAGTGCGCTGAGCTCCTACGAGCAGTACTTC. Full variable domain (missing parts from reference TRBV19 and TRBJ2-7): DGGITQSPKYLFRKEGQNVTLSCEQNLNHDAMYWYRQDPGQGLRLIYYSQIVNDFQKGDIAEGYSVSREKKESFPLTVTSAQKNPTAFYLCASSMSALSSYEQYFGPGTRLTVT.